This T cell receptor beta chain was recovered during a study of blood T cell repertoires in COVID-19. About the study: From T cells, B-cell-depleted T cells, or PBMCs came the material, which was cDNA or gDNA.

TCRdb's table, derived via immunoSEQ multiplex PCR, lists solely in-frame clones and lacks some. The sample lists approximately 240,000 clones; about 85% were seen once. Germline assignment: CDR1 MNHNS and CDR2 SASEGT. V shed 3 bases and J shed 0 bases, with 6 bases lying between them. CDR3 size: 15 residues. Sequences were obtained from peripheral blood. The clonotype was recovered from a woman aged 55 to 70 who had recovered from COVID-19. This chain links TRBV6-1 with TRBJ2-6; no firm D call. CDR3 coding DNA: TGTGCCAGCAGTGACGAGTCCTCTGGGGCCAACGTCCTGACTTTC. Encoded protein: CASSDESSGANVLTF.